Listed below are T cell receptor beta chains from one sample, sequenced in a study of neurological immune-mediated disorders. TCRdb re-derived calls from the 5' RACE reads in MiXCR, one entry per CDR3 protein. The sample lists roughly 60,000 distinct CDR3 sequences, nearly 10% occurring once. Material: PBMCs. These receptor sequences come from a young man in good health. Each CDR3 is given with its conserved first and last residue. The D gene is left open where the match is weak. Expanded clones get a size class; other rows say once, few or many, or leave the size out.

TRBV10-3,medium-sized,TRBJ2-7,-,CAISGDNTQNEQYF,TGTGCCATCAGTGGCGATAATACACAGAACGAGCAGTACTTC
TRBV18,many,TRBJ2-2,TRBD2,CASSPRLAENTGELFF,TGTGCCAGCTCACCTAGACTAGCGGAGAACACCGGGGAGCTGTTTTTT
TRBV10-3,many,TRBJ2-2,-,CAISPGPNTGELFF,TGTGCCATCAGTCCAGGGCCGAACACCGGGGAGCTGTTTTTT
TRBV18,-,TRBJ2-5,-,CASSPSMYNQENQYF,TGTGCCAGCTCACCAAGTATGTATAACCAAGAGAACCAGTACTTC
TRBV20-1,many,TRBJ1-2,-,CSAHWSVPNYGYTF,TGCAGTGCACATTGGTCTGTCCCAAACTATGGCTACACCTTC
TRBV9,many,TRBJ2-5,-,CASSPRGVEETQYF,TGTGCCAGCAGCCCCAGGGGAGTAGAAGAGACCCAGTACTTC
TRBV27,many,TRBJ1-1,-,CASSSDYTEAFF,TGTGCCAGCAGTTCAGACTACACTGAAGCTTTCTTT
TRBV4-1,many,TRBJ1-6,-,CASSQVLGVGSPLHF,TGCGCCAGCAGCCAAGTTCTTGGAGTAGGCTCACCCCTCCACTTT
TRBV20-1,medium-sized,TRBJ2-2,TRBD2,CSASPRTSGIPNTGELFF,TGCAGTGCTAGTCCACGGACTAGCGGGATACCGAACACCGGGGAGCTGTTTTTT
TRBV20-1,many,TRBJ2-3,TRBD1,CSAHDRDRGVDTQYF,TGCAGTGCCCACGACCGGGACAGGGGGGTAGATACGCAGTATTTT
TRBV5-1,many,TRBJ2-5,-,CASSLSGSETQYF,TGCGCCAGCAGCTTGTCAGGGTCGGAGACCCAGTACTTC
TRBV15,many,TRBJ1-1,-,CATSRDKGLQAFF,TGTGCCACCAGCAGAGATAAGGGTCTCCAGGCTTTCTTT